This T cell receptor beta chain was obtained from a study of blood T cell repertoires in COVID-19. The CDR3 contains 14 residues. V dropped 2 bases and J dropped 0; count of bases not matched to a gene: 3. CDR1 is GTSNPN, CDR2 SVGIG, per germline (reference sequence). The protocol was immunoSEQ multiplex PCR, while the TCRdb copy is restricted to in-frame clones and leaves out a portion. This table holds about 220,000 clones, 86% found once. The specimen was peripheral blood. The chain links TRBV30 to TRBJ2-5, with 7 bases matching TRBD1. This TCR came from a man under 40 who had recovered from COVID-19. CDR3 amino acids: CAWSLQGYQETQYF. Written as DNA, the CDR3 is TGTGCCTGGAGTCTACAGGGGTACCAAGAGACCCAGTACTTC.